Following are 27 T cell receptor beta chains from one sample sequenced in a study of beta chain features in type 1 diabetes. General study results and limits: Type 1 diabetes patients showed a moderate but significant shortening of TCRB CDR3s in all four CD4+ subsets.

The antigens these receptors bind are not known. Expressed TCRB transcripts were sequenced after all isolated RNA was converted to cDNA. Here immunoSEQ multiplex PCR was the method, and the copy in TCRdb shows in-frame clones only, minus some. The table shows around 650,000 clones, with roughly an eighth occurring only once. The sample consisted of naive CD4+ T cells from blood. The receptors were gathered from a man aged 30 to 39 with type 1 diabetes.

This clone turned up a few times. Other nucleotide sequences in the sample specify the same CDR3. The V and J genes are TRBV5-1 and TRBJ2-7; TRBD2 matches at 8 bases. CDR1 and CDR2 (germline): SGHRS, YFSETQ. Germline trimming cut 0 bases from V and 2 bases from J; bases unmatched to any gene: 4. The CDR3 has 15 residues. The CDR3, as DNA: TGCGCCAGCAGCTTGGCGGGGGGGCTGACCTACGAGCAGTACTTC. Translated, it gives CASSLAGGLTYEQYF.

The chain uses TRBV4-2 and TRBJ2-5, with TRBD1 as a possible D gene (5 bases). The CDR3 runs 15 residues. The ends were cut back, 0 bases at V and 7 bases at J, with 15 bases in the middle. Germline CDR1 LGHNA, CDR2 YNFKEQ. CDR3 nucleotides: TGTGCCAGCAGCCAAGAGGACGGTGGAAGGGGGACCCAGTACTTC. As protein: CASSQEDGGRGTQYF.

This clone has a handful of counts. The chain employs TRBV29-1 and TRBJ2-3, with 8 positions matching TRBD1. V lost 8 bases, J lost 6 bases, and 7 bases stayed unmatched. The CDR3 is made up of 12 amino acids. The germline V gene has CDR1 SQVTM and CDR2 ANQGSEA. Here the CDR3 reads CSTNRGADTQYF. Written as DNA, the CDR3 is TGCAGCACAAACAGGGGGGCCGATACGCAGTATTTT.

This clone was counted between two and nine times. The chain couples TRBV6-6 to TRBJ2-7; D gene uncertain. The ends were cut back, 2 bases at V and 2 bases at J, with 7 bases in the middle. CDR1 and CDR2 (germline): MNHNY, SVGAGI (reference sequence). CDR3 length: 13 residues. CDR3: CASSYRWAYEQYF. The CDR3 DNA reads as TGTGCCAGCAGTTACCGTTGGGCCTACGAGCAGTACTTC.

The V call is TRBV14, the J call TRBJ1-6; D unclear. Trimming removed 4 bases at V and 14 bases at J, with 18 bases between. Looked up from germline, CDR1 is SGHDN and CDR2 is FVKESK. The CDR3 covers 14 residues. The CDR3 DNA is TGTGCCAGCAGCCTTAACGGCCTATTAGGTTCCCTCCACTTT. Amino acid sequence: CASSLNGLLGSLHF.

With regard to this clone: Additional DNA sequences in this sample encode the identical CDR3. The CDR3: CASSQTGTGYNEQFF. As DNA, the CDR3 is TGTGCCAGCAGTCAAACCGGGACAGGGTACAATGAGCAGTTCTTC. The chain carries TRBV7-2 and TRBJ2-1, with 9 bases identical to TRBD1. The germline V gene has CDR1 SGHTA and CDR2 FQGNSA. The CDR3 is 15 amino acids. The V gene end was trimmed by 6 bases and the J gene end by 4 bases; junction bases not matched to a gene: 7. The entire variable domain, with the rest obtained from reference TRBV7-2 and TRBJ2-1, is as follows: GAGVSQSPSNKVTEKGKDVELRCDPISGHTALYWYRQSLGQGLEFLIYFQGNSAPDKSGLPSDRFSAERTGGSVSTLTIQRTQQEDSAVYLCASSQTGTGYNEQFFGPGTRLTVL.

In this sample, this clone turned up a few times. The chain combines TRBV6-5 with TRBJ1-1; D not resolved. V dropped 4 bases and J dropped 3 bases, with 9 bases sitting between them. Germline lookup yields CDR1 MNHEY and CDR2 SVGAGI. The CDR3 is 13 residues long. CDR3 coding DNA: TGTGCCAGCAGTTTTATTTCTCACACTGAAGCTTTCTTT. Translating gives CASSFISHTEAFF.

This clone was detected only a few times. The chain uses TRBV4-3 and TRBJ2-3; 8 bases line up with TRBD2. Unmatched junction bases numbered 6, after V lost 2 bases and J lost 2 bases. This CDR3 has 16 residues. In germline, CDR1 is LGHNA, CDR2 YSLEER. CDR3: CASSQRGLAVTDTQYF. The CDR3 nucleotides are TGCGCCAGCAGCCAACGTGGACTAGCTGTCACAGATACGCAGTATTTT.

In this sample, this clone turned up a few times. This chain uses TRBV7-9 with TRBJ2-2; D is possibly TRBD1 (7 bases). CDR1 is SEHNR, CDR2 FQNEAQ, per germline (reference sequence). The CDR3 runs 14 residues. Deletions cut 5 bases from V and 6 bases from J, with 13 bases between. DNA of the CDR3: TGTGCCAGCAGCCTACAGGGGAGGTCCGGGGAGCTGTTTTTT. Protein: CASSLQGRSGELFF.

The chain uses TRBV9 and TRBJ2-3; D gene unclear. The ends were cut back, 2 bases at V and 5 bases at J, with 9 bases in the middle. From germline, CDR1 is SGDLS and CDR2 YYNGEE. The CDR3 is made up of 13 amino acids. CDR3 region: CASSVGSRDTQYF. The CDR3 DNA sequence: TGTGCCAGCAGCGTGGGAAGTAGAGATACGCAGTATTTT.

The genes are TRBV27 and TRBJ1-1; D perhaps matches TRBD1 (6 bases). The germline gives CDR1 MNHEY, CDR2 SMNVEV (reference sequence). The germline V and J ends were trimmed by 2 bases and 6 bases, with 16 bases remaining between them. The CDR3 extends over 15 amino acids. This CDR3 is CASSLHQGKGPEAFF. DNA of the CDR3: TGTGCCAGCAGTTTACACCAGGGGAAAGGCCCTGAAGCTTTCTTT.

The gene calls are TRBV18 and TRBJ2-1; a weak D match, TRBD2 (5 bases). The V and J ends lost 2 bases and 0 bases respectively, with 11 bases between them. This CDR3 is built from 16 residues. Germline V lookup: CDR1 KGHSH, CDR2 LQKENI. The CDR3 sequence: CASSPREGSSYNEQFF. In DNA, the CDR3 is TGTGCCAGCTCACCAAGGGAAGGGAGCTCCTACAATGAGCAGTTCTTC. Full variable domain (missing parts from reference TRBV18 and TRBJ2-1): NAGVMQNPRHLVRRRGQEARLRCSPMKGHSHVYWYRQLPEEGLKFMVYLQKENIIDESGMPKERFSAEFPKEGPSILRIQQVVRGDSAAYFCASSPREGSSYNEQFFGPGTRLTVL.

The CDR3 region has the DNA TGTGCCAGCAGTTTTTCCCTAACAGGAATTAACTATGGCTACACCTTC. It specifies CASSFSLTGINYGYTF. The V gene is TRBV6-5, the J gene TRBJ1-2; possible D gene TRBD1, 5 bases. V was trimmed by 4 bases and J by 1 base, leaving 16 bases between them. The CDR3 has 16 residues. Germline CDR1 and CDR2: MNHEY and SVGAGI.

The chain joins TRBV29-1 to TRBJ2-3, with D maybe TRBD1 (6 bases). The germline gives CDR1 SQVTM, CDR2 ANQGSEA. V shed 7 bases and J shed 4 bases, with 15 bases lying between them. The length of the CDR3 is 13 residues. CDR3 loop: CSATGLKADTQYF. The CDR3 region has the DNA TGCAGCGCGACAGGCCTAAAGGCAGATACGCAGTATTTT.

The rearrangement joins TRBV29-1 to TRBJ2-5; TRBD2 is a possible D gene (6 bases). Germline loops: CDR1 SQVTM, CDR2 ANQGSEA. V was cut by 7 bases and J by 5 bases, with 20 bases left in between. The CDR3 is 14 residues long. The CDR3 DNA reads as TGCAGCGCCGGATCCGGGACTGCGGACGAGACCCAGTACTTC. This encodes CSAGSGTADETQYF. The whole variable domain, remainder taken from reference TRBV29-1 and TRBJ2-5, is SAVISQKPSRDICQRGTSLTIQCQVDSQVTMMFWYRQQPGQSLTLIATANQGSEATYESGFVIDKFPISRPNLTFSTLTVSNMSPEDSSIYLCSAGSGTADETQYFGPGTRLLVL.

Only a few counts were recorded for this clone. The rearrangement links TRBV18 to TRBJ1-2; possibly TRBD1 for D (6 bases). The CDR3 is 17 amino acids. The V and J ends lost 3 bases and 0 bases respectively, with 17 bases between them. CDR1 and CDR2 from the germline V gene are KGHSH and LQKENI. The CDR3 DNA sequence: TGTGCCAGCTCACCTCAGATACAGGGAACCGCTAACTATGGCTACACCTTC. Amino acid sequence: CASSPQIQGTANYGYTF.

A word on this clone: The identical CDR3 is also encoded by other nucleotide sequences in the sample. This chain links TRBV7-2 with TRBJ2-3; D gene uncertain. The CDR3 covers 15 residues. Between the trimmed V and J ends, which lost 3 bases and 0 bases, there was a span of 10 bases. Germline loops: CDR1 SGHTA, CDR2 FQGNSA. The CDR3 sequence: CASSFVVSSTDTQYF. The CDR3 nucleotides read TGTGCCAGCAGCTTTGTGGTATCTAGCACAGATACGCAGTATTTT.

The chain carries TRBV5-1 and TRBJ2-1; D might be TRBD1 or TRBD2, each matching 5 bases. Germline V gene lookup returns CDR1 SGHRS and CDR2 YFSETQ. V was cut by 6 bases and J by 7 bases, with 17 bases left in between. The CDR3 has 14 residues. CDR3 DNA: TGCGCCAGCACGGTAGGGACGGCGATGAATGAGCAGTTCTTC. Amino acid sequence: CASTVGTAMNEQFF.

The V gene is TRBV9, the J gene TRBJ1-1, with 10 positions matching TRBD1. The V and J ends lost 3 bases and 3 bases, in that order; junction bases with no gene match: 5. The CDR3 has 15 amino acids. Germline CDR1 reads SGDLS; CDR2 reads YYNGEE. The CDR3 DNA reads as TGTGCCAGCAGCGACCGGGACAGGGGATACACTGAAGCTTTCTTT. As protein: CASSDRDRGYTEAFF.

In its sample, this clone was seen a few times. The chain has TRBV18 and TRBJ1-5, with D unclear. The CDR3 is made up of 18 amino acids. V lost 0 bases and J lost 2, with 17 bases in between. CDR1 is KGHSH, CDR2 LQKENI, per germline. The CDR3 DNA reads TGTGCCAGCTCACCACCGGCAGTTACGGGCGTGGGCAATCAGCCCCAGCATTTT. Amino acids: CASSPPAVTGVGNQPQHF.

This clone has only a few counts. The V and J genes are TRBV28 and TRBJ2-2; perhaps TRBD1 as D (6 bases). CDR1 is MDHEN and CDR2 is SYDVKM in the germline V gene. The ends were cut back, 6 bases at V and 1 base at J, with 9 bases in the middle. The CDR3 contains 14 residues. The CDR3 loop reads CASRKTGNTGELFF. The CDR3 nucleotides are TGTGCCAGCAGGAAGACAGGGAACACCGGGGAGCTGTTTTTT.

The chain is built from TRBV5-1 and TRBJ2-1; D might be TRBD2 (5 bases). Trimming shortened V by 4 bases and J by 0 bases, and 11 bases separated the two germline ends. The V gene's germline CDR1 is SGHRS and CDR2 YFSETQ. This CDR3 has 15 amino acids. As DNA, the CDR3 is TGCGCCAGCAGCGGACGGGGAAGCTCCTACAATGAGCAGTTCTTC. Its translation is CASSGRGSSYNEQFF.

J is TRBJ1-1 and V is TRBV2; D is undetermined. This CDR3 region has 15 residues. The germline V and J ends were trimmed by 6 bases and 3 bases, with 17 bases remaining between them. Per germline, CDR1 SNHLY and CDR2 FYNNEI. CDR3 bases: TGTGCCAGCAGCCTAAATGGCAGGTGGCACACTGAAGCTTTCTTT. Encoded protein: CASSLNGRWHTEAFF.

This clone was recorded only once. This sequence joins TRBV5-8 and TRBJ1-6, with D perhaps matching TRBD1 (6 bases). The CDR3 has 15 residues. CDR1 is SGHTS, CDR2 YDEGEE, per germline. With 2 bases removed from V and 10 bases from J, the gap between germline ends came to 16 bases. The CDR3 DNA is TGTGCCAGCAGCTTCTCTACAGGGTTGGGATCACCCCTCCACTTT. It is translated as CASSFSTGLGSPLHF. Filled out from reference TRBV5-8 and TRBJ1-6, the complete variable domain reads EAGVTQSPTHLIKTRGQQATLRCSPISGHTSVYWYQQALGLGLQFLLWYDEGEERNRGNFPPRFSGRQFPNYSSELNVNALELEDSALYLCASSFSTGLGSPLHFGNGTRLTVT.

This clone was counted between two and nine times. The identical CDR3 is also encoded by other nucleotide sequences in the sample. V is TRBV7-9 and J is TRBJ2-1, with D perhaps matching TRBD1 (5 bases). Trimming shortened V by 1 base and J by 0 bases, and 7 bases separated the two germline ends. CDR1 is SEHNR, CDR2 FQNEAQ, per germline (reference sequence). This CDR3 spans 15 amino acids. The CDR3 reads CASSLGQGSYNEQFF. CDR3 nucleotide sequence: TGTGCCAGCAGCTTAGGGCAGGGCTCCTACAATGAGCAGTTCTTC.

This chain links TRBV7-9 with TRBJ1-2; D may be TRBD1 (5 bases). The CDR3 totals 12 residues. V was cut by 5 bases and J by 8 bases, with 12 bases left in between. CDR1 and CDR2 from the germline V gene are SEHNR and FQNEAQ (reference sequence). The CDR3 reads CASSEGRTGYTF. CDR3 coding DNA: TGTGCCAGCAGCGAGGGACGGACAGGCTACACCTTC.

This clone has just a few counts. This chain links TRBV11-2 with TRBJ1-2; 9 bases match TRBD1. J was trimmed by 8 bases and V by 1 base; bases with no gene match: 5. The CDR3 runs 14 residues. Germline V gene sequence: CDR1 SGHAT, CDR2 FQNNGV. For the CDR3, the DNA is TGTGCCAGCAGCTTAGTTCGACAGGGGGAAGGCTACACCTTC. Translating gives CASSLVRQGEGYTF.